Included here is one T cell receptor (beta chain) sequence, with context. This entry comes from a study of T cell changes during pregnancy in multiple sclerosis. The germline V gene encodes CDR1 LGHNA and CDR2 YNFKEQ. The CDR3 sequence is 17 residues long. J gave up 8 bases and V 0 bases, and 9 bases lay outside the gene matches. Repertoires were generated with immunoSEQ multiplex PCR, while TCRdb's copy carries only in-frame clones and drops some. The sample has roughly 80,000 clones; approximately 90% are singletons. Sequenced here: peripheral blood, sampled before pregnancy. The clonotype comes from a female donor with multiple sclerosis, enrolled in a pregnancy study. The V and J genes are TRBV4-2 and TRBJ2-1; 11 bases are a match to TRBD2. The CDR3 loop is CASSQDQLAGEVDEQFF. Written as DNA, the CDR3 is TGTGCCAGCAGCCAAGATCAACTAGCGGGGGAGGTCGATGAGCAGTTCTTC.